This passage covers 28 T cell receptor beta chains from one sample sequenced in a study of T cells expressing NK-cell markers. TCRdb re-called the 5' RACE reads; every CDR3 protein appears as one record, without DNA. This sample lists roughly 180,000 distinct CDR3 sequences; its ten largest clones have 15% to 20%. Sequenced: blood T cells: a sorted CD56 or NKG2C T cell subset, CD4+ or CD8+ T cells, or bulk PBMC T cells (not recorded which). These receptors were collected from a woman between 18 and 70 years old in good health.

CDR3 residues: CASSLVSAVQETQYF. V gene TRBV5-6 combines with J gene TRBJ2-5. This CDR3 region has 15 residues. Germline V gene lookup returns CDR1 SGHDT and CDR2 YYEEEE.

The genes are TRBV29-1 and TRBJ2-1; absent DNA, TCRdb's TRBD2 call cannot be checked. The germline V gene has CDR1 SQVTM and CDR2 ANQGSEA. The CDR3 is 18 amino acids. CDR3 region: CSVDSIYGGLAGSNEQFF.

The chain employs TRBV9 and TRBJ1-3. Per the germline V gene, CDR1 is SGDLS and CDR2 is YYNGEE. The CDR3 runs to 15 residues. CDR3 sequence reads: CASSVQGLSGNTIYF.

V usage is TRBV10-3 and J usage is TRBJ1-2. Looked up from germline, CDR1 is ENHRY and CDR2 is SYGVKD. There are 12 residues in the CDR3. The CDR3 here is CAISDSPDRYTF.

The J gene is TRBJ1-2, the V gene TRBV20-1; with no DNA, the TCRdb D assignment of TRBD1 cannot be verified. From germline, CDR1 is DFQATT and CDR2 SNEGSKA (reference sequence). The CDR3 length is 14 residues. The CDR3 spells CSASGDSGAGGYTF.

V and J are TRBV10-2 and TRBJ2-5. The CDR3 covers 14 residues. Germline V gives CDR1 WSHSY, CDR2 SAAADI. CDR3: CASSESSLGETQYF.

The rearrangement joins TRBV5-1 to TRBJ2-1; lacking DNA, the TRBD2 call made by TCRdb goes unchecked. This CDR3 is 14 amino acids long. Germline values: CDR1 SGHRS, CDR2 YFSETQ. The CDR3 reads CASSSEREYNEQFF.

V is TRBV20-1 and J is TRBJ2-7; TCRdb's assignment of TRBD2 cannot be checked, as there is no DNA. Per the germline V gene, CDR1 is DFQATT and CDR2 is SNEGSKA (reference sequence). This CDR3 spans 14 amino acids. This chain's CDR3 is CSAILAGALSEQYF.

The chain carries TRBV12-3 or TRBV12-4 and TRBJ2-5; as DNA is missing, the TRBD2 call by TCRdb cannot be tested. This CDR3 has 13 amino acids. The CDR3 sequence: CASFLAGVETQYF.

The chain recombines TRBV4-1 with TRBJ2-5; TCRdb returns TRBD1, unconfirmable since there is no DNA. This CDR3 has 13 amino acids. Germline V gene data show CDR1 as MGHRA and CDR2 as YSYEKL. The CDR3 protein is CASSQGTAETQYF.

V gene TRBV6-5 combines with J gene TRBJ1-1; TCRdb designates TRBD1, a call that cannot be tested without DNA. Per the germline V gene, CDR1 is MNHEY and CDR2 is SVGAGI. The CDR3 has 16 amino acids. The CDR3 spells CASSSLRPGQGSEAFF.

The gene calls are TRBV12-3 or TRBV12-4 and TRBJ1-2; the D call from TCRdb, TRBD1, cannot be confirmed without DNA. The CDR3 extends over 13 amino acids. CDR3: CASSRGGFYGYTF.

The genes are TRBV5-1 and TRBJ2-7; TCRdb reports TRBD1, a call that lacks DNA to check it against. CDR1 is SGHRS and CDR2 is YFSETQ in the germline V gene. This CDR3 comprises 15 residues. The CDR3 spells CASTIQGESSYEQYF. Full variable domain (missing parts from reference TRBV5-1 and TRBJ2-7): KAGVTQTPRYLIKTRGQQVTLSCSPISGHRSVSWYQQTPGQGLQFLFEYFSETQRNKGNFPGRFSGRQFSNSRSEMNVSTLELGDSALYLCASTIQGESSYEQYFGPGTRLTVT.

This chain joins TRBV10-3 and TRBJ2-2; without DNA, the TCRdb call of TRBD1 cannot be checked. The germline CDR1 and CDR2 sequences are ENHRY and SYGVKD. The CDR3 consists of 13 residues. The CDR3 sequence is CAISDRDTGELFF.

V and J are TRBV20-1 and TRBJ2-2. This CDR3 has 15 residues. In germline, CDR1 is DFQATT, CDR2 SNEGSKA (reference sequence). The CDR3 sequence is CSARYPITNTGELFF.

The J gene is TRBJ2-1, the V gene TRBV25-1; the TCRdb D gene call, TRBD2, has no DNA to confirm it. CDR3 length: 15 residues. CDR1 and CDR2 (germline): MGHDK, SYGVNS. The CDR3 is CASSKAGGPYNEQFF.

The chain combines TRBV6-1 with TRBJ2-7; the TCRdb call, TRBD2, lacks DNA for checking. CDR3 length: 14 amino acids. Germline CDR1 MNHNS, CDR2 SASEGT. CDR3 region: CASRASGRVNEQYF.

The CDR3 reads CASSSRTQETQYF. The chain carries TRBV5-4 and TRBJ2-5. The CDR3 loop spans 13 amino acids. Germline V gene sequence: CDR1 SGHNT, CDR2 YYREEE (reference sequence).

The chain couples TRBV4-1 to TRBJ2-5. The CDR3 is 13 residues long. Germline V gene lookup returns CDR1 MGHRA and CDR2 YSYEKL. This CDR3 is CASSQDITETQYF.

This chain connects TRBV10-3 to TRBJ1-2. The germline CDR1 and CDR2 sequences are ENHRY and SYGVKD. This CDR3 has 13 residues. The CDR3 reads CATSDGDGYGYTF.

J is TRBJ2-2 and V is TRBV12-3 or TRBV12-4; TCRdb's D call, TRBD1, is unchecked because there is no DNA. The CDR3 length is 14 residues. The CDR3 sequence: CASQRTGGAGELFF.

The chain uses TRBV18 and TRBJ1-5; TCRdb gives TRBD1 as the D gene, but with no DNA this cannot be confirmed. Germline V gene data show CDR1 as KGHSH and CDR2 as LQKENI. The length of the CDR3 is 15 residues. Here the CDR3 reads CASSPERGEGQPQHF.

The V and J genes are TRBV7-9 and TRBJ2-2. Germline loops: CDR1 SEHNR, CDR2 FQNEAQ (reference sequence). This CDR3 is built from 13 residues. CDR3 in amino acids: CASSFMGTGELFF.

The chain carries TRBV9 and TRBJ2-1; with no DNA, the TCRdb D assignment of TRBD2 cannot be verified. Per germline, CDR1 SGDLS and CDR2 YYNGEE. The CDR3 is 17 residues long. The CDR3 region is CASSATAGTSGVYEQFF.

V usage is TRBV5-1 and J usage is TRBJ2-7; without DNA, the TCRdb call of TRBD2 cannot be checked. Germline CDR1 is SGHRS and CDR2 is YFSETQ. The CDR3 loop spans 17 amino acids. The CDR3 protein is CASSLGTSGIGAYEQYF.

V usage is TRBV7-6 and J usage is TRBJ2-1; TCRdb reports TRBD2, a call that lacks DNA to check it against. This CDR3 region has 17 residues. Germline lookup yields CDR1 SGHVS and CDR2 FNYEAQ. CDR3: CASSLAGTSGGALEQFF.

The V and J genes are TRBV3-1 and TRBJ2-1; TCRdb reports TRBD1, a call that lacks DNA to check it against. Germline CDR1 is LGHDT and CDR2 is YNNKEL (reference sequence). The CDR3 covers 16 residues. The CDR3 sequence: CASSQGRTARGNEQFF.

The chain carries TRBV10-3 and TRBJ2-2; as DNA is missing, the TRBD2 call by TCRdb cannot be tested. CDR3 size: 15 residues. Germline loops: CDR1 ENHRY, CDR2 SYGVKD. CDR3: CAIGGLAGDTGELFF.